This T cell receptor (beta chain) was found in a study of T cell responses to AZD1222 COVID-19 vaccine. As for the study in general: Second-dose schedules of about 4 or about 12 weeks were combined.

Note on this clone: No antigen is known for it.

Study-level results: Nearly half of spike-specific TCRs reportedly go after variant regions that carry no mutations. There were mostly white British donors and more females than males, and clonal diversity was possibly underestimated.

Method: immunoSEQ multiplex PCR; TCRdb's copy keeps in-frame clones and lacks some. The table lists approximately 100,000 clones, 90% of them singletons. This TCR came from an adult in good health. The specimen was peripheral blood, collected on day 0 of AZD1222 vaccination.

As DNA, the CDR3 is TGCGCCAGCAGCTTGGCGACCACCCGCCAAGAGACCCAGTACTTC. It yields the protein CASSLATTRQETQYF. This chain uses TRBV5-1 with TRBJ2-5; D remains ambiguous. V was trimmed by 0 bases and J by 1 base, leaving 10 bases between them. Per germline, CDR1 SGHRS and CDR2 YFSETQ. This CDR3 has 15 amino acids. The variable domain in full, completed from reference TRBV5-1 and TRBJ2-5, reads KAGVTQTPRYLIKTRGQQVTLSCSPISGHRSVSWYQQTPGQGLQFLFEYFSETQRNKGNFPGRFSGRQFSNSRSEMNVSTLELGDSALYLCASSLATTRQETQYFGPGTRLLVL.